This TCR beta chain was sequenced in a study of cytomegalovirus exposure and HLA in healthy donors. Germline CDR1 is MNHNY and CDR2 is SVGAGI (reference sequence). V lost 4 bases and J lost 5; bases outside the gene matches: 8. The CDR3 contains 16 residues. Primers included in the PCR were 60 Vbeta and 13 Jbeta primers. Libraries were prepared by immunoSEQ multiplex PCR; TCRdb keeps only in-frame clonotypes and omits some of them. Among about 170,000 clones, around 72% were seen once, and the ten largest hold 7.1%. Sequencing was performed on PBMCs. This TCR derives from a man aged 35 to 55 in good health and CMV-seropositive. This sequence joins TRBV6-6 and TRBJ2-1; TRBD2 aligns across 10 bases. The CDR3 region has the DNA TGTGCCAGCAGTTCCCCTCTAGCGGGGGATAACAATGAGCAGTTCTTC. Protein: CASSSPLAGDNNEQFF.